This entry concerns a single T cell receptor (beta chain). Its antigen remains unknown. Clones were read by immunoSEQ multiplex PCR, and TCRdb kept only the in-frame ones, dropping some. The sample lists about 110,000 clones, less than 90% occurring once. This record comes from a study of cytomegalovirus exposure and HLA in healthy donors. Overall study results and limits: Subsequent analysis revealed that first-cohort TCR clusters tended to co-occur in the 120 or so validation repertoires. Generally TCR sequences proved uncommon, though certain public TCRs appeared in numerous donors.

The roughly 120-subject validation cohort, separate from the roughly 670-subject first cohort, included the donors. Trimming shortened V by 0 bases and J by 1 base, and 7 bases separated the two germline ends. The CDR3 runs 14 residues. The germline CDR1 and CDR2 sequences are SGDLS and YYNGEE. The receptor was isolated from a woman aged 18-29 years in good health and CMV-seropositive. J is TRBJ2-5 and V is TRBV9; D is perhaps TRBD2 (6 bases). The sequencing sample was made of PBMCs. This CDR3 is CASSVDGGQETQYF. In DNA, the CDR3 is TGTGCCAGCAGCGTAGACGGGGGCCAAGAGACCCAGTACTTC.